The 22 T cell receptor beta chains in this list originate from one sample, sequenced in a study of T cell repertoires in cytomegalovirus infection (dated by TCRdb to between 2019 and 2020). According to the study, the label for this sample's treatment or condition signals: in vitro stimulation with specific CMV peptide epitopes to enrich CMV-specific T cells. Sequencing took place on an Illumina HiSeq 1500. TCRdb reprocessing: public reads trimmed at Q25 with fastp, clones called with MiXCR, in-frame beta chains kept. For every CDR3 protein sequence, its rows merge into one entry that carries the most common genes and DNA. For this sample the table gives around 85,000 distinct CDR3 sequences, of which about 44% were detected only once. Together, the top ten hold over 90% of the sample. These receptors lack a known antigen. Specimen: CD8+ T cells from cultured PBMCs, collected from culture after CMV antigen stimulation. The origin of the receptors is a human donor in good health (CMV status not recorded). Some clones in this sample may be carry-over from other donors' samples.

CDR3 sequence reads: CAWSVSYEQYF. The CDR3 bases are TGTGCCTGGAGTGTCTCCTACGAGCAGTACTTC. This sequence joins TRBV30 and TRBJ2-7; the D is unclear. The CDR3 extends over 11 amino acids. CDR1 is GTSNPN and CDR2 is SVGIG in the germline V gene (reference sequence). Between the trimmed V and J ends, which lost 0 bases and 0 bases, there was a span of 0 bases.

CDR3 residues: CASSGPRTGGEGANVLTF. The DNA for the CDR3 is TGTGCCAGCAGCGGACCAAGGACAGGGGGCGAAGGGGCCAACGTCCTGACTTTC. V and J are TRBV9 and TRBJ2-6, with 11 nucleotides matching TRBD1. The CDR3 length is 18 residues. CDR1 SGDLS and CDR2 YYNGEE come from the germline V gene. Unmatched junction bases numbered 9, after V lost 3 bases and J lost 4 bases.

A few counts support this clonotype. The chain recombines TRBV7-4 with TRBJ1-1; the D gene is possibly TRBD1 (5 bases). The V end lost 8 bases, the J end lost 0 bases, and 10 bases lay between the germline ends. Germline loops: CDR1 SGHVT, CDR2 SQSDAQ. The CDR3 has 13 amino acids. CDR3 DNA: TGTGCCAGCGCCAAGGGGATGAACACTGAAGCTTTCTTT. Translation gives CASAKGMNTEAFF.

The chain has TRBV12-3 or TRBV12-4 and TRBJ1-2; D possibly corresponds to TRBD1 (5 bases). The V gene lost 5 bases and the J gene lost 4 bases, with 14 bases spanning the gap. CDR3 length: 14 amino acids. The CDR3 DNA reads TGTGCCAGCAGTCTCCGGGACGGCATCTATGGCTACACCTTC. It codes for CASSLRDGIYGYTF.

The V call is TRBV10-3, the J call TRBJ1-1; D remains unclear. With 0 bases removed from V and 0 bases from J, the gap between germline ends came to 5 bases. The germline CDR1 and CDR2 sequences are ENHRY and SYGVKD. There are 14 residues in the CDR3. Here the CDR3 reads CAISESGLNTEAFF. The DNA of the CDR3 is TGTGCCATCAGTGAGTCGGGCTTGAACACTGAAGCTTTCTTT.

This chain joins TRBV7-9 and TRBJ1-1; unclear D gene. The CDR3 is made up of 11 amino acids. Trimming took 0 bases from V and 7 from J, leaving 3 bases between them. CDR1 and CDR2 from the germline V gene are SEHNR and FQNEAQ (reference sequence). The CDR3 here is CASSLAHEAFF. The CDR3 DNA follows: TGTGCCAGCAGCTTAGCGCATGAAGCTTTCTTT.

This clonotype occurred many times. The chain employs TRBV12-3 or TRBV12-4 and TRBJ2-1; a weak D match, TRBD1 (6 bases). V was cut by 1 base and J by 7 bases, with 11 bases left in between. The CDR3 has 14 amino acids. The CDR3: CASSLEQGGNEQFF. The CDR3 bases are TGTGCCAGCAGTTTAGAACAGGGTGGGAATGAGCAGTTCTTC.

This clonotype was seen a few times. This chain connects TRBV12-3 or TRBV12-4 to TRBJ2-3, with 12 positions matching TRBD2. The CDR3 is 14 amino acids. Unmatched junction bases numbered 0, after V lost 5 bases and J lost 3 bases. CDR3: CASSTSGGTDTQYF. CDR3 bases: TGTGCCAGCAGTACTAGCGGGGGGACAGATACGCAGTATTTT.

The chain is built from TRBV28 and TRBJ2-7, with 9 positions matching TRBD2. V shed 6 bases and J 0 bases; nucleotides not matched to a gene: 12. Germline CDR1 is MDHEN and CDR2 is SYDVKM. The CDR3 spans 17 residues. The CDR3 coding sequence is TGTGCCAGCAGAGGTTCTAGCGGGGTGAATTACTCCTACGAGCAGTACTTC. Translating gives CASRGSSGVNYSYEQYF.

This clonotype was counted a few times. V and J are TRBV27 and TRBJ2-1; D is perhaps TRBD1 or TRBD2 (6 bases each). Between the trimmed V and J ends, which lost 7 bases and 2 bases, there was a span of 15 bases. Germline V gene sequence: CDR1 MNHEY, CDR2 SMNVEV (reference sequence). The CDR3 extends over 15 amino acids. The CDR3 DNA reads TGTGCCAGCAAAGGGGGGACCAACCCCTACAATGAGCAGTTCTTC. It encodes CASKGGTNPYNEQFF.

The chain recombines TRBV7-2 with TRBJ2-2, with D perhaps TRBD1 (6 bases). The CDR3 is made up of 14 amino acids. Germline V gene lookup returns CDR1 SGHTA and CDR2 FQGNSA. Deletions cut 4 bases from V and 3 bases from J, with 9 bases between. Here the CDR3 reads CASSSYRDTGELFF. The CDR3 DNA follows: TGTGCCAGCAGCTCGTACAGGGACACCGGGGAGCTGTTTTTT.

Note on this clonotype: Possible read error: a much larger clone is one base away. The chain couples TRBV7-1 to TRBJ2-7; D is unclear. TRBV7-1 is recorded as an ORF, its role being uncertain. Deletions cut 7 bases from V and 0 bases from J, with 4 bases between. CDR3 length equals 11 residues. CDR3 in DNA: TGTGCCAGCATCTCCTCCTACGAGCAGTACTTC. This codes for CASISSYEQYF.

The V gene is TRBV27, the J gene TRBJ2-7; D call uncertain. Germline CDR1 reads MNHEY; CDR2 reads SMNVEV (reference sequence). The V gene lost 5 bases and the J gene lost 0 bases, with 8 bases spanning the gap. The CDR3 has 13 residues. CDR3 DNA: TGTGCCAGCAGTGCTGCGGCCTCCTACGAGCAGTACTTC. This translates into CASSAAASYEQYF.

This clonotype was recorded once. This chain joins TRBV27 and TRBJ2-6; no definite D call. The V end lost 7 bases, the J end lost 2 bases, and 18 bases lay between the germline ends. Germline CDR1 and CDR2: MNHEY and SMNVEV (reference sequence). The CDR3 contains 17 residues. The CDR3 loop reads CASTTPSEGAGANVLTF. The DNA for the CDR3 is TGTGCCAGCACCACTCCCTCCGAAGGAGCTGGGGCCAACGTCCTGACTTTC.

In its sample, this clonotype was seen a few times. This sequence joins TRBV11-2 and TRBJ2-3; 13 positions match TRBD2. CDR1 is SGHAT and CDR2 is FQNNGV in the germline V gene. The CDR3 is 16 amino acids. The J segment lost 6 bases and the V segment lost 1 base, leaving 4 bases of the junction unmatched. The CDR3: CASSLGGLAGEDTQYF. The CDR3 coding sequence is TGTGCCAGCAGCTTAGGAGGACTAGCGGGGGAGGATACGCAGTATTTT.

The chain couples TRBV4-2 to TRBJ2-7; a possible D gene is TRBD2 (6 bases). Trimming cost V 0 bases and J 3 bases, with 12 bases left between them. This CDR3 spans 15 amino acids. CDR1 and CDR2 (germline): LGHNA, YNFKEQ. The CDR3 sequence is CASSQDTGGVYEQYF. The CDR3 DNA reads TGTGCCAGCAGCCAAGATACGGGCGGGGTCTACGAGCAGTACTTC.

The rearrangement joins TRBV2 to TRBJ2-3; 9 nucleotides line up with TRBD1. V gave up 5 bases and J gave up 2 bases; unmatched junction bases: 5. Per the germline V gene, CDR1 is SNHLY and CDR2 is FYNNEI. The CDR3 loop spans 15 amino acids. The CDR3 DNA reads as TGTGCCAGCAGTCCCAGGACAGGGGTCACAGATACGCAGTATTTT. This gives the protein CASSPRTGVTDTQYF.

The gene calls are TRBV14 and TRBJ2-7; the D is unclear. The CDR3 extends over 14 amino acids. CDR1 SGHDN and CDR2 FVKESK come from the germline V gene. The germline V and J ends were trimmed by 1 base and 3 bases, with 10 bases remaining between them. The CDR3 DNA is TGTGCCAGCAGCCAAGGGTTCTGGGGCTACGAGCAGTACTTC. Protein sequence: CASSQGFWGYEQYF.

V gene TRBV20-1 combines with J gene TRBJ2-1; TRBD2 agrees at 8 bases. The CDR3 extends over 15 amino acids. In germline, CDR1 is DFQATT, CDR2 SNEGSKA (reference sequence). J lost 8 bases, V lost 6 bases, and 15 bases had no gene match. CDR3 sequence reads: CSAPDSGKLGDEQFF. CDR3 sequence (DNA): TGCAGTGCACCAGATAGCGGGAAGCTGGGCGATGAGCAGTTCTTC.

The chain is built from TRBV7-3 and TRBJ2-6, with 8 bases matching TRBD2. Germline CDR1 reads SGHTA; CDR2 reads FQGTGA. CDR3 length: 18 amino acids. J gave up 0 bases and V 3 bases, and 7 bases lay outside the gene matches. The CDR3 DNA is TGTGCCAGCAGCTTTCCCCCGGGAGGGAGCTCTGGGGCCAACGTCCTGACTTTC. As protein: CASSFPPGGSSGANVLTF.

The genes are TRBV7-4 and TRBJ2-1; D unclear. Per germline, CDR1 SGHVT and CDR2 SQSDAQ. Trimming stripped 7 bases from V and 4 bases from J, with 11 bases between. This CDR3 comprises 13 residues. The CDR3 sequence is CASTQGRYNEQFF. In DNA form, the CDR3 reads TGTGCCAGCACCCAAGGACGGTACAATGAGCAGTTCTTC.

This clonotype showed up just a few times. The rearrangement links TRBV12-3 or TRBV12-4 to TRBJ1-5, with D perhaps TRBD1 (6 bases). The V gene lost 6 bases and the J gene lost 2 bases, with 11 bases spanning the gap. The CDR3 extends over 14 amino acids. The CDR3: CASSLGAGNQPQHF. The DNA for the CDR3 is TGTGCCAGCAGCCTGGGGGCAGGCAATCAGCCCCAGCATTTT.